This record concerns one TCR beta chain sequence. V was pared by 2 bases and J by 4 bases, with 7 bases of the junction left unmatched. CDR1 is SGHDT, CDR2 YYEEEE, per germline. CDR3 length: 16 residues. This entry comes from a study of blood T cell repertoires in COVID-19. Study-wide context: There were acute and convalescent COVID-19 samples, and they came from the United States, Italy and Spain. T cells, B-cell-depleted T cells, or PBMCs provided the cDNA or gDNA that served as material.

The authors' processing: Scientists estimated how many nucleated cells there were by amplifying reference gene primers. Produced via immunoSEQ multiplex PCR; TCRdb's table is partial and in-frame only. The DNA gave D and trimming, while V, J and clone size come from that table. The table records about 150,000 clones, roughly nine tenths of them present only once. The chain carries TRBV5-6 and TRBJ2-2; 8 bases agree with TRBD2. Sequencing was done on a sample of peripheral blood. The TCR comes from a woman in her seventies with acute or convalescent COVID-19. The DNA of the CDR3 is TGTGCCAGCAGCTTACCACTAGCGGAGATCACCGGGGAGCTGTTTTTT. Its protein product is CASSLPLAEITGELFF. Variable domain in full (rest from reference TRBV5-6 and TRBJ2-2): DAGVTQSPTHLIKTRGQQVTLRCSPKSGHDTVSWYQQALGQGPQFIFQYYEEEERQRGNFPDRFSGHQFPNYSSELNVNALLLGDSALYLCASSLPLAEITGELFFGEGSRLTVL.